This T cell receptor (beta chain) was identified during a study of blood T cells in healthy people across ages. Overall study results and limits: Long-lived donors exceeded aged donors in naive CD4+ cells and diversity. While age rose, TCR beta diversity per million T cells dropped in a roughly linear way.

Using a J-beta primer mix together with a sample-barcoded 5' primer, a second PCR was run for roughly 6 to 12 cycles. Each cDNA molecule, via a template-switch adaptor with 12 random nucleotides, was tagged. TCRdb re-called the 5' RACE reads through MiXCR, storing one row per CDR3 protein. The sample has about 730,000 distinct CDR3 sequences; 35% to 45% are singletons. The germline V gene encodes CDR1 ENHRY and CDR2 SYGVKD. V lost 4 bases and J lost 6, with 10 bases in between. This CDR3 is built from 13 residues. Individuals who donated were healthy Caucasians from Russia aged roughly 6 to 90. A note on this clonotype: The antigen is not known.

Specimen: blood. This receptor was obtained from a woman aged 55-75 years in good health. This chain connects TRBV10-3 to TRBJ2-1; D call uncertain. The CDR3 DNA is TGTGCCATCAGTGGGGCCCTCTTCAATGAGCAGTTCTTC. Residues: CAISGALFNEQFF.